This TCR beta chain was sequenced during a study of identifying expanded T cells in peripheral blood. Overall study findings and caveats: Approximately two-week clone count variance significantly increased as total template count grew. Technical replicates showed roughly 1.2 changed clones; around two weeks 15 to 20; four weeks 19.

A word on this clone: Its specificity is unknown.

Repertoires were generated with immunoSEQ multiplex PCR, while TCRdb's copy carries only in-frame clones and drops some. The repertoire holds 100,000 to 150,000 clones, with about four fifths as singletons. The origin of this receptor is a person between 18 and 75 years old in good health. Specimen: blood.

The CDR3 loop reads CASSFAGEAEAFF. CDR3 bases: TGTGCCAGCAGCTTCGCAGGGGAGGCTGAAGCTTTCTTT. This sequence joins TRBV7-2 and TRBJ1-1; possible D gene TRBD1, 6 bases. In germline, CDR1 is SGHTA, CDR2 FQGNSA. This CDR3 has 13 residues. Trimming cost V 3 bases and J 6 bases, with 11 bases left between them.